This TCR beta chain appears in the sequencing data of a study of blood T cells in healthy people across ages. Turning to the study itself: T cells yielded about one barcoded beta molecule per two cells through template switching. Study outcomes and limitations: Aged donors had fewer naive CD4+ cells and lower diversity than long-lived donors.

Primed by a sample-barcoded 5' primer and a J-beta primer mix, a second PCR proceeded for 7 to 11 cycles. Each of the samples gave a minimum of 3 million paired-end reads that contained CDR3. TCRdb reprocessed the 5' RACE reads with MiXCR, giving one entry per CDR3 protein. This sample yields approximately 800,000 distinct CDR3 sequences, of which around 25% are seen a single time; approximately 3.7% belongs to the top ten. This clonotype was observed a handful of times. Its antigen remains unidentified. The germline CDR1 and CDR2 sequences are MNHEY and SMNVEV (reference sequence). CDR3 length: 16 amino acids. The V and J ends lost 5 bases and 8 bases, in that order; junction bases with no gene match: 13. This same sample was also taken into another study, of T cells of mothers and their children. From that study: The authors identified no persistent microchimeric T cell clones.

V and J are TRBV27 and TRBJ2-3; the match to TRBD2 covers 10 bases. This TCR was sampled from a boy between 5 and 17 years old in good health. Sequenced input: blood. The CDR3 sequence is CASSASSGGPPGTQYF. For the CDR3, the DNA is TGTGCCAGCAGTGCCTCTAGCGGGGGCCCCCCTGGTACGCAGTATTTT.